These 9 T cell receptor beta chains came from one sample sequenced in a study of T cells in Graves' hyperthyroidism and ophthalmopathy (dated by TCRdb to about 2019). Receptors were amplified or captured by multiplex PCR. Sequencer: Illumina HiSeq 2000. The TCR beta CDR3 regions were amplified from the RNA transcripts. For the first round of RT-PCR on the TCR CDR3, the HTBI primer set was used together with the Qiagen OneStep RT-PCR kit. The public reads were quality trimmed at Q25 with fastp and then assembled into clones with MiXCR by TCRdb, keeping productive beta chains. Identical CDR3 protein sequences are pooled into one entry, listed with their most common genes and DNA. The sample records about 420,000 distinct CDR3 sequences, 15% to 18% of which are singletons. 13% to 15% of the sample is in the top ten clones. The sample consisted of blood. Every receptor here comes from a woman under 30 with Graves' hyperthyroidism.

This clonotype was recorded at least ten times. The CDR3 DNA is TGTGCCAGCAGTTTATGGCACAATGAAGCTTTCTTT. Protein: CASSLWHNEAFF. The chain employs TRBV27 and TRBJ1-1; D ambiguous. Germline CDR1 is MNHEY and CDR2 is SMNVEV (reference sequence). V lost 1 base to trimming and J lost 7 bases, with 7 bases between them. CDR3 length equals 12 residues.

In its sample, this clonotype was seen many times. The CDR3 reads CASSYPWAGLGEQFF. Written as DNA, the CDR3 is TGTGCCAGCAGTTACCCTTGGGCGGGGCTTGGTGAGCAGTTCTTC. V is TRBV12-3 or TRBV12-4 and J is TRBJ2-1; possible D gene TRBD2, 6 bases. V lost 4 bases, J lost 9 bases, and 19 bases lay in between. This CDR3 has 15 residues.

This clonotype was observed at least ten times. The chain recombines TRBV27 with TRBJ2-1; the D is unclear. Germline CDR1 MNHEY, CDR2 SMNVEV (reference sequence). The CDR3 has 15 residues. V was pared by 7 bases and J by 4 bases, with 17 bases between. In DNA, the CDR3 is TGTGCCAGCAATCTCCGGCCCGTTCCTTACAATGAGCAGTTCTTC. This gives the protein CASNLRPVPYNEQFF.

This clonotype was picked up many times. The chain carries TRBV7-2 and TRBJ1-2, with 10 bases aligning to TRBD1. J lost 4 bases, V lost 0 bases, and 2 bases had no gene match. The CDR3 is 15 amino acids. Germline CDR1 SGHTA, CDR2 FQGNSA. CDR3 in amino acids: CASSLAGQGGYGYTF. CDR3 nucleotide sequence: TGTGCCAGCAGCTTAGCAGGACAGGGGGGCTATGGCTACACCTTC.

This clonotype appeared many times. V is TRBV18 and J is TRBJ1-5; D is undetermined. The CDR3 runs 13 residues. Trimming took off 6 bases at V and 6 bases at J, with 12 bases between the two ends. The germline V gene encodes CDR1 KGHSH and CDR2 LQKENI. CDR3 sequence reads: CASSEGGSQPQHF. CDR3 sequence (DNA): TGTGCCAGCTCCGAAGGTGGGAGTCAGCCCCAGCATTTT.

This clonotype was seen only a few times. The rearrangement uses TRBV18 and TRBJ2-2; maybe TRBD1 (6 bases). Germline CDR1 is KGHSH and CDR2 is LQKENI. The CDR3 extends over 15 amino acids. The ends were cut back, 4 bases at V and 0 bases at J, with 9 bases in the middle. The CDR3 nucleotides read TGTGCCAGCTCACTACAGGGTTCGAACACCGGGGAGCTGTTTTTT. The encoded protein is CASSLQGSNTGELFF.

This clonotype has ten or more counts. The chain carries TRBV7-3 and TRBJ2-5; 8 nucleotides line up with TRBD1. V gave up 3 bases and J gave up 3 bases; unmatched junction bases: 12. CDR3 length: 17 residues. Germline CDR1 and CDR2: SGHTA and FQGTGA. CDR3 region: CASSLNSRQGRKETQYF. The CDR3 nucleotides are TGTGCCAGCAGCTTGAATTCAAGACAGGGGCGGAAAGAGACCCAGTACTTC.

Ten or more counts support this clonotype. The V call is TRBV7-9, the J call TRBJ2-3; tentatively, D is TRBD1 or TRBD2 (5 bases each). The germline V gene encodes CDR1 SEHNR and CDR2 FQNEAQ (reference sequence). The CDR3 sequence is 18 residues long. V was shortened by 1 base and J by 0 bases, with 17 bases between the two germline ends. CDR3 DNA: TGTGCCAGCAGCTTAGTGGCAGGGAAGAGGGGCAGCACAGATACGCAGTATTTT. Residues: CASSLVAGKRGSTDTQYF.

This clonotype was recorded many times. The chain has TRBV4-1 and TRBJ1-1; TRBD1 matches 7 bases. Germline V lookup: CDR1 MGHRA, CDR2 YSYEKL. V dropped 0 bases and J dropped 1; count of bases not matched to a gene: 2. This CDR3 contains 15 residues. CDR3 sequence (DNA): TGCGCCAGCAGCCAAGAAGGGACAGAGAACACTGAAGCTTTCTTT. Protein: CASSQEGTENTEAFF.